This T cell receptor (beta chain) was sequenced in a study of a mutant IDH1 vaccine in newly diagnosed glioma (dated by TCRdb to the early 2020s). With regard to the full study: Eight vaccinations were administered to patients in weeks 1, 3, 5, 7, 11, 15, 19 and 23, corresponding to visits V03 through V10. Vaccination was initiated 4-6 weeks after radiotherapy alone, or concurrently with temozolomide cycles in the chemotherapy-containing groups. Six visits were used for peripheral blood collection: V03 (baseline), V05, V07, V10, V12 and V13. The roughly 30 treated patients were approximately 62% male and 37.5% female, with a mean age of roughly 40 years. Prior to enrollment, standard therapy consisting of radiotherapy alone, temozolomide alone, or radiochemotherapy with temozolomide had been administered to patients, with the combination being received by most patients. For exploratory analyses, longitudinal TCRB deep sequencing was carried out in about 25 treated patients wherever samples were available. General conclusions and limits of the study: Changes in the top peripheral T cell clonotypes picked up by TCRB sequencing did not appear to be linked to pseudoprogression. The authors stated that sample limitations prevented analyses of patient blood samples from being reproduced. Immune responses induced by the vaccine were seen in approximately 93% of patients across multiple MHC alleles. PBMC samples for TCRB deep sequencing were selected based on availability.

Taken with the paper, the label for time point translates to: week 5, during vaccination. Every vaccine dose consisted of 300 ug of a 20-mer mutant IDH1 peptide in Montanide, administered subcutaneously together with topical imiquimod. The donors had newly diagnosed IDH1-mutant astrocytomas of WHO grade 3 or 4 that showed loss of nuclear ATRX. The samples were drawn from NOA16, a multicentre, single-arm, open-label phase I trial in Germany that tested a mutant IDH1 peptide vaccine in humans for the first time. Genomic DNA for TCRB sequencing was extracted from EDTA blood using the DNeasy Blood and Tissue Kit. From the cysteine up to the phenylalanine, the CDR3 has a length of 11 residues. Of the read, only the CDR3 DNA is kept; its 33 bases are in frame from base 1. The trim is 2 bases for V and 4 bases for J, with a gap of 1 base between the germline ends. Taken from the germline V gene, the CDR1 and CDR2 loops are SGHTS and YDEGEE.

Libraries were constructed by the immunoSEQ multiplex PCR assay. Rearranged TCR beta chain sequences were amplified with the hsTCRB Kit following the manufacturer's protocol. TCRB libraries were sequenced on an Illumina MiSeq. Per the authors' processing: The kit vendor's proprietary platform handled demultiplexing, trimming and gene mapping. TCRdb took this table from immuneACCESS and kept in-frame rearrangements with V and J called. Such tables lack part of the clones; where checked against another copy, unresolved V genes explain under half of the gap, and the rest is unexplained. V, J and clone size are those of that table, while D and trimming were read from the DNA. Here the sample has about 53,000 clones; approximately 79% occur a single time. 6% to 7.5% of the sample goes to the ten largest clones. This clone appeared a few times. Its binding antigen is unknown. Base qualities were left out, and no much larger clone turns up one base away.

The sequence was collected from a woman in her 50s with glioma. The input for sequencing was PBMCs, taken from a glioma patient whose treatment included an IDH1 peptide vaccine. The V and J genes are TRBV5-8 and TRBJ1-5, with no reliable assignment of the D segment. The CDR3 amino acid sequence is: CASSLNQPQHF. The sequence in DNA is TGTGCCAGCAGCTTAAATCAGCCCCAGCATTTT.